This TCR beta chain came from a study of CD8 T cells in ankylosing spondylitis. This CDR3 region has 14 residues. CDR1 is SEHNR and CDR2 is FQNEAQ in the germline V gene (reference sequence). The germline V and J ends were trimmed by 3 bases and 3 bases, with 12 bases remaining between them. This clonotype showed up many times. MiXCR, run by TCRdb on the 5' RACE reads, gives a single entry per CDR3 protein. Among about 340,000 distinct CDR3 sequences listed, about 20% were seen once. The chain has TRBV7-9 and TRBJ2-7, with D unresolved. The TCR comes from a male donor with ankylosing spondylitis or in good health (not recorded which). Sample: blood, either unsorted or a sorted T cell fraction (not recorded which). CDR3 nucleotides: TGTGCCAGCAGCTTGGTAACAACGGACTACGAGCAGTACTTC. Amino acid sequence: CASSLVTTDYEQYF. Variable domain in full (rest from reference TRBV7-9 and TRBJ2-7): DTGVSQNPRHKITKRGQNVTFRCDPISEHNRLYWYRQTLGQGPEFLTYFQNEAQLEKSRLLSDRFSAERPKGSFSTLEIQRTEQGDSAMYLCASSLVTTDYEQYFGPGTRLTVT.